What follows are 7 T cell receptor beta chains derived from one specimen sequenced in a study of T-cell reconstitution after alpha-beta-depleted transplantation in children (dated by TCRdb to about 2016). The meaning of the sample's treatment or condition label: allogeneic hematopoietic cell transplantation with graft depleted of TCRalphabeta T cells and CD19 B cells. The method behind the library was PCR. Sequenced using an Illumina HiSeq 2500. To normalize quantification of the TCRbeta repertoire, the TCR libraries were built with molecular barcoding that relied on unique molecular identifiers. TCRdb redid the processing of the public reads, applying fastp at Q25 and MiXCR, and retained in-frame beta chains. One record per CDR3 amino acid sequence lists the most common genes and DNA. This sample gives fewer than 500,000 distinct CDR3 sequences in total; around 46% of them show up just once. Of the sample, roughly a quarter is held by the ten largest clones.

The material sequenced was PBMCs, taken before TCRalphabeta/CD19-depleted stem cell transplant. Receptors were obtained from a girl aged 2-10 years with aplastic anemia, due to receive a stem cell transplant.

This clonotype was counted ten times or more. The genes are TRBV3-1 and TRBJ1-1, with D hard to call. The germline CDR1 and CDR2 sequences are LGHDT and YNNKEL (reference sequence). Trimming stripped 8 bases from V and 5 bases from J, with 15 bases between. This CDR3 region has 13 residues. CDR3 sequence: CASGNYRQTEAFF. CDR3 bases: TGTGCCAGCGGAAACTATCGACAAACTGAAGCTTTCTTT.

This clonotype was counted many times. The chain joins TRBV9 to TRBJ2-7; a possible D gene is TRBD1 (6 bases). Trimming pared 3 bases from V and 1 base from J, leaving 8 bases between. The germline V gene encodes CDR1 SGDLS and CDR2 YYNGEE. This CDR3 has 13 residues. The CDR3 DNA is TGTGCCAGCAGCGAAACAGGGTCCTACGAGCAGTACTTC. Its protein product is CASSETGSYEQYF.

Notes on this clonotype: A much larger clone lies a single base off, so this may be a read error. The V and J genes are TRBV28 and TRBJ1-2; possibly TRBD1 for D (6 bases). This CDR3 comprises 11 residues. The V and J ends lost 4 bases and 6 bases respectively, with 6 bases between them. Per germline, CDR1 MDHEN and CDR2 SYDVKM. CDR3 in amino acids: CASSSGDGYTF. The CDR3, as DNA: TGTGCCAGCAGTTCAGGGGATGGCTACACCTTC.

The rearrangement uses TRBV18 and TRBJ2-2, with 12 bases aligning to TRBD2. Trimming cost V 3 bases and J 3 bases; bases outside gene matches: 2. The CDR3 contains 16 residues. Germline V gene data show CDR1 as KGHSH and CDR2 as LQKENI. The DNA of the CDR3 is TGTGCCAGCTCACCGGGACTAGCGGGCCACACCGGGGAGCTGTTTTTT. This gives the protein CASSPGLAGHTGELFF.

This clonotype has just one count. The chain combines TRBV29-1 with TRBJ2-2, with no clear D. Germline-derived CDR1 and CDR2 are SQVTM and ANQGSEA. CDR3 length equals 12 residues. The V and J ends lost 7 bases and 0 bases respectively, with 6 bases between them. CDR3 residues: CSGRTNTGELFF. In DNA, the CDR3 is TGCAGCGGGCGGACGAACACCGGGGAGCTGTTTTTT.

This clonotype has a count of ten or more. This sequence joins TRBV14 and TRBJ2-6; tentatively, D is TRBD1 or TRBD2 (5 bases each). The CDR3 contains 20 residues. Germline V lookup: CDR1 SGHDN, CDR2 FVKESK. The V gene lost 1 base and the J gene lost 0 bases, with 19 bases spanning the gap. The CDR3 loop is CASSQGGRGRSNSGANVLTF. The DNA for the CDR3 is TGTGCCAGCAGCCAAGGGGGTAGGGGACGATCCAACTCTGGGGCCAACGTCCTGACTTTC.

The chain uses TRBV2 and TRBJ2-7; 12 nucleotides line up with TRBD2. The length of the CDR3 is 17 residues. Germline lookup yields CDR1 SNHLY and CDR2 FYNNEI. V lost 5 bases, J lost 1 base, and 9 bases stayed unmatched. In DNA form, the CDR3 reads TGTGCCAGCAGTCCTTCTAGCGGGAGGGCTCGGTCCTACGAGCAGTACTTC. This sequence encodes CASSPSSGRARSYEQYF. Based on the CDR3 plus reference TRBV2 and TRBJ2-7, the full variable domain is EPEVTQTPSHQVTQMGQEVILRCVPISNHLYFYWYRQILGQKVEFLVSFYNNEISEKSEIFDDQFSVERPDGSNFTLKIRSTKLEDSAMYFCASSPSSGRARSYEQYFGPGTRLTVT.